The 21 T cell receptor beta chains below were found in one sample sequenced in a study of technical replicates of blood from several donors. Using immunoSEQ multiplex PCR, the repertoire was profiled, and TCRdb retains in-frame clones only, with some absent. In the table there are over 90,000 clones, nearly 97% of which are singletons. The sample consisted of T cells isolated from PBMCs. These receptors were obtained from a human donor in good health.

The chain links TRBV11-3 to TRBJ1-1; D is unclear. V gave up 2 bases and J gave up 3 bases, with 13 bases separating them. Germline V gene data show CDR1 as SGHNT and CDR2 as YENEEA. The CDR3 contains 15 residues. CDR3 amino acids: CASSLYGVEDTEAFF. For the CDR3, the DNA is TGTGCCAGCAGCTTATACGGGGTGGAGGACACTGAAGCTTTCTTT.

The chain recombines TRBV29-1 with TRBJ1-2; the D gene is possibly TRBD1 (5 bases). The CDR3 extends over 12 amino acids. The V and J ends lost 3 bases and 4 bases respectively, with 9 bases between them. The germline CDR1 and CDR2 sequences are SQVTM and ANQGSEA. The CDR3 sequence: CSVEGGRYGYTF. CDR3 DNA: TGCAGCGTTGAGGGGGGACGCTATGGCTACACCTTC. Full variable domain (outside the CDR3, taken from reference TRBV29-1 and TRBJ1-2): SAVISQKPSRDICQRGTSLTIQCQVDSQVTMMFWYRQQPGQSLTLIATANQGSEATYESGFVIDKFPISRPNLTFSTLTVSNMSPEDSSIYLCSVEGGRYGYTFGSGTRLTVV.

V gene TRBV27 combines with J gene TRBJ1-5; no definite D call. Trimming cost V 2 bases and J 4 bases, with 9 bases left between them. The CDR3 runs to 14 residues. Germline assignment: CDR1 MNHEY and CDR2 SMNVEV (reference sequence). CDR3 DNA sequence: TGTGCCAGCAGTTTAACTGTCATGAATCAGCCCCAGCATTTT. Its protein product is CASSLTVMNQPQHF.

The chain recombines TRBV2 with TRBJ1-2; D perhaps matches TRBD1 (5 bases). Trimming took off 6 bases at V and 8 bases at J, with 13 bases between the two ends. The CDR3 length is 12 residues. Looked up from germline, CDR1 is SNHLY and CDR2 is FYNNEI. The CDR3 here is CASRQGERGYTF. In DNA, the CDR3 is TGTGCCAGCAGGCAGGGTGAGAGGGGCTACACCTTC. Full variable domain (remainder filled in from reference TRBV2 and TRBJ1-2): EPEVTQTPSHQVTQMGQEVILRCVPISNHLYFYWYRQILGQKVEFLVSFYNNEISEKSEIFDDQFSVERPDGSNFTLKIRSTKLEDSAMYFCASRQGERGYTFGSGTRLTVV.

The chain employs TRBV4-1 and TRBJ2-2; possibly TRBD1 for D (5 bases). V gave up 3 bases and J gave up 2 bases, with 10 bases separating them. Germline CDR1 MGHRA, CDR2 YSYEKL. The CDR3 covers 15 residues. DNA of the CDR3: TGCGCCAGCAGCCACAGGCAGGGAAACACCGGGGAGCTGTTTTTT. It is translated as CASSHRQGNTGELFF.

In regard to this clone: A junction end diverges from the germline sequence, so it may reflect a read error. The chain joins TRBV10-3 to TRBJ2-1, with TRBD2 matching 11 bases. The CDR3 is made up of 13 amino acids. Germline CDR1 ENHRY, CDR2 SYGVKD. CDR3 protein: CAISGGTSGEEFF. CDR3 DNA: TGTGCCATCAGTGGTGGGACTAGCGGTGAGGAGTTCTTC.

The chain joins TRBV7-2 to TRBJ1-2, with a tentative D call TRBD1 (5 bases). Germline V gives CDR1 SGHTA, CDR2 FQGNSA. The CDR3 loop spans 18 amino acids. The V and J ends lost 5 bases and 5 bases respectively, with 27 bases between them. The CDR3 reads CASSPLRPGREFSYGYTF. CDR3 nucleotides: TGTGCCAGCAGCCCCCTCAGGCCAGGGCGAGAGTTCTCTTATGGCTACACCTTC.

V gene TRBV11-2 combines with J gene TRBJ1-2; D gene uncertain. The V gene's germline CDR1 is SGHAT and CDR2 FQNNGV. The CDR3 covers 15 residues. The V end lost 2 bases, the J end lost 4 bases, and 14 bases lay between the germline ends. The CDR3, as DNA: TGTGCCAGCAGCTTAATTCGAGGGCCGGGCTATGGCTACACCTTC. Its translation: CASSLIRGPGYGYTF. Drawing the rest from reference TRBV11-2 and TRBJ1-2, the complete variable domain is EAGVAQSPRYKIIEKRQSVAFWCNPISGHATLYWYQQILGQGPKLLIQFQNNGVVDDSQLPKDRFSAERLKGVDSTLKIQPAKLEDSAVYLCASSLIRGPGYGYTFGSGTRLTVV.

The CDR3 DNA reads as TGTGCCAGCAGCCCGGAGAGTGGGGCCAACGTCCTGACTTTC. It specifies CASSPESGANVLTF. The gene calls are TRBV5-5 and TRBJ2-6, with unresolved D. This CDR3 is built from 14 residues. Trimming took 4 bases from V and 3 from J, leaving 8 bases between them. Germline CDR1 is SGHKS and CDR2 is YYEKEE (reference sequence).

This sequence joins TRBV6-5 and TRBJ2-7; weak D call: TRBD2 (7 bases). V lost 4 bases and J lost 2, with 9 bases in between. The germline V gene has CDR1 MNHEY and CDR2 SVGAGI. This CDR3 region has 13 residues. In nucleotides, the CDR3 is TGTGCCAGCAGTTGGGGGGGCCCCTACGAGCAGTACTTC. Translating gives CASSWGGPYEQYF.

The rearrangement joins TRBV27 to TRBJ2-7, with D possibly being TRBD2 (7 bases). This CDR3 is built from 17 residues. The germline V and J ends were trimmed by 8 bases and 2 bases, with 25 bases remaining between them. From germline, CDR1 is MNHEY and CDR2 SMNVEV (reference sequence). The chain's CDR3 is CASADFNGGHTAYEQYF. The CDR3 bases are TGTGCCAGCGCCGACTTTAACGGGGGGCACACCGCCTACGAGCAGTACTTC.

The chain is built from TRBV6-5 and TRBJ1-1; no clear D. CDR1 and CDR2 from the germline V gene are MNHEY and SVGAGI. The CDR3 loop spans 13 amino acids. The V end was cut by 6 bases, the J end by 0 bases, with 8 bases between. The CDR3 coding sequence is TGTGCCAGCAGACAAACAGTGAACACTGAAGCTTTCTTT. It yields the protein CASRQTVNTEAFF.

This chain links TRBV11-3 with TRBJ2-2; 7 nucleotides align to TRBD2. V was pared by 4 bases and J by 5 bases, with 10 bases of the junction left unmatched. Germline values: CDR1 SGHNT, CDR2 YENEEA. CDR3 length equals 16 residues. The CDR3 nucleotides are TGTGCCAGCAGCTCCAAAGACGGGGGGACGACCGGGGAGCTGTTTTTT. Translation: CASSSKDGGTTGELFF.

The J gene is TRBJ2-1, the V gene TRBV29-1; 13 bases match TRBD2. Per germline, CDR1 SQVTM and CDR2 ANQGSEA. V trimming: 4 bases; J trimming: 7 bases; junction bases outside the gene matches: 4. This CDR3 has 14 amino acids. CDR3 region: CSVGGLAGENEQFF. The CDR3 DNA reads TGCAGCGTTGGCGGACTAGCGGGGGAGAATGAGCAGTTCTTC.

This clone was recorded once. The chain's CDR3 is CASSPETGVGYEQYF. The CDR3 DNA reads as TGTGCCAGCAGCCCAGAAACAGGGGTTGGTTACGAGCAGTACTTC. The genes are TRBV5-4 and TRBJ2-7; TRBD1 matches at 7 bases. Germline trimming cut 4 bases from V and 4 bases from J; bases unmatched to any gene: 11. The CDR3 totals 15 residues. Germline-derived CDR1 and CDR2 are SGHNT and YYREEE (reference sequence).

The chain is built from TRBV4-2 and TRBJ2-7, with TRBD1 matching 7 bases. There are 15 residues in the CDR3. V lost 4 bases to trimming and J lost 4 bases; unmatched junction nucleotides: 10. Germline V gene data show CDR1 as LGHNA and CDR2 as YNFKEQ. The CDR3 coding sequence is TGTGCCAGCAGCCCCCGACAGGGCGGTATATACGAGCAGTACTTC. Translating it yields CASSPRQGGIYEQYF.

The chain is built from TRBV27 and TRBJ2-5, with 14 bases that match TRBD2. V shed 7 bases, J shed 6 bases, and the junction held 10 bases outside the gene matches. Germline-derived CDR1 and CDR2 are MNHEY and SMNVEV (reference sequence). The CDR3 totals 16 residues. The CDR3 nucleotides read TGTGCCAGCACCCCTGGGACTAGCGGGAGTTTAAAGACCCAGTACTTC. Amino acid sequence: CASTPGTSGSLKTQYF.

V usage is TRBV5-5 and J usage is TRBJ1-5, with 12 bases aligning to TRBD1. CDR1 and CDR2 from the germline V gene are SGHKS and YYEKEE (reference sequence). CDR3 size: 17 residues. V lost 4 bases to trimming and J lost 0 bases; unmatched junction nucleotides: 5. The CDR3 protein is CASSRGQGAYSNQPQHF. The CDR3 DNA reads TGTGCCAGCAGCAGGGGACAGGGGGCCTATAGCAATCAGCCCCAGCATTTT.

The rearrangement joins TRBV27 to TRBJ2-3, with 9 bases that match TRBD1. Looked up from germline, CDR1 is MNHEY and CDR2 is SMNVEV (reference sequence). Germline trimming cut 3 bases from V and 7 bases from J; bases unmatched to any gene: 8. The CDR3 consists of 15 residues. The CDR3 loop is CASSFPGQGGNTQYF. DNA for the CDR3: TGTGCCAGCAGTTTCCCGGGACAGGGTGGTAATACGCAGTATTTT.

The chain combines TRBV15 with TRBJ2-7; D remains unclear. V was trimmed by 1 base and J by 0 bases, leaving 10 bases between them. The CDR3 runs to 15 residues. The germline CDR1 and CDR2 sequences are LNHNV and YYDKDF (reference sequence). The CDR3 loop is CATSRVDRSSYEQYF. CDR3 coding DNA: TGTGCCACCAGCAGAGTCGATAGGAGCTCCTACGAGCAGTACTTC.

The chain employs TRBV30 and TRBJ2-2, with D possibly TRBD1 on 6 matching bases. Germline values: CDR1 GTSNPN, CDR2 SVGIG (reference sequence). Between the trimmed V and J ends, which lost 5 bases and 4 bases, there was a span of 20 bases. The CDR3 contains 16 residues. This chain's CDR3 is CAWALTQGWSTGELFF. In DNA, the CDR3 is TGTGCCTGGGCTCTGACACAGGGCTGGAGCACCGGGGAGCTGTTTTTT.